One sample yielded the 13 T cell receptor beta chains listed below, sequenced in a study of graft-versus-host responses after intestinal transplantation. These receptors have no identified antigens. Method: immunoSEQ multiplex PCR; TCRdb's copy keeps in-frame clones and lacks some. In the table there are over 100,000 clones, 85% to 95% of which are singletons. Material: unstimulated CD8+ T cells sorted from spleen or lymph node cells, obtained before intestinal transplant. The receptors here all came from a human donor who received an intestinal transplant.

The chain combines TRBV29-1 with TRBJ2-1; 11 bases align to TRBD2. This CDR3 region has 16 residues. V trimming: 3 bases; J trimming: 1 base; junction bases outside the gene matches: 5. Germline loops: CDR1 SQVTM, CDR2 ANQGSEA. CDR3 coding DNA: TGCAGCGTTGACGAGTCTAGCGGGAGGTCCTACAATGAGCAGTTCTTC. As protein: CSVDESSGRSYNEQFF.

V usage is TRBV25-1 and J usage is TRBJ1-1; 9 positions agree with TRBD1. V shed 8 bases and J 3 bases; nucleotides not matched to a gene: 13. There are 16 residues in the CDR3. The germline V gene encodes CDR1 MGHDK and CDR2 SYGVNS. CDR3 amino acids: CASLGQDRGQDTEAFF. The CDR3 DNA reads TGTGCCAGCCTGGGGCAGGACAGGGGTCAAGACACTGAAGCTTTCTTT.

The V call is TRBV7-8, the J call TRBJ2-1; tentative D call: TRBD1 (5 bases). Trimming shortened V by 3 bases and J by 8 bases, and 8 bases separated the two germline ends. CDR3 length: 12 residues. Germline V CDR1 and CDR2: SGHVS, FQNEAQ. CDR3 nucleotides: TGTGCCAGCAGCTTTAAGGGGTATGAGCAGTTCTTC. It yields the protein CASSFKGYEQFF. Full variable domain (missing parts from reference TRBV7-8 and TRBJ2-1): GAGVSQSPRYKVAKRGQDVALRCDPISGHVSLFWYQQALGQGPEFLTYFQNEAQLDKSGLPSDRFFAERPEGSVSTLKIQRTQQEDSAVYLCASSFKGYEQFFGPGTRLTVL.

CDR3 sequence reads: CASSQDAEREQFF. The CDR3 DNA reads TGCGCCAGCAGCCAAGATGCCGAGCGGGAGCAGTTCTTC. This chain joins TRBV4-3 and TRBJ2-1, with D maybe TRBD2 (5 bases). Germline V gene lookup returns CDR1 LGHNA and CDR2 YSLEER. The V gene lost 0 bases and the J gene lost 10 bases, with 10 bases spanning the gap. The CDR3 is 13 residues long.

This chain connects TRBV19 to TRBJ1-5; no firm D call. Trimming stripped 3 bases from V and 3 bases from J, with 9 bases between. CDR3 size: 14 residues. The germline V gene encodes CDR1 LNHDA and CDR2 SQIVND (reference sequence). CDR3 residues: CASSIGLLNQPQHF. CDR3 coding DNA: TGTGCCAGTAGTATCGGACTGCTCAATCAGCCCCAGCATTTT.

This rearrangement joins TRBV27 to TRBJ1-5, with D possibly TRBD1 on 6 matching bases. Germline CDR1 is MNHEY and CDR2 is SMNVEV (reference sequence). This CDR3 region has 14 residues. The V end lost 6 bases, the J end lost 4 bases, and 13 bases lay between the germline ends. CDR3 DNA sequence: TGTGCCAGCAGCTCGGACGGACAGAATCAGCCCCAGCATTTT. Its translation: CASSSDGQNQPQHF.

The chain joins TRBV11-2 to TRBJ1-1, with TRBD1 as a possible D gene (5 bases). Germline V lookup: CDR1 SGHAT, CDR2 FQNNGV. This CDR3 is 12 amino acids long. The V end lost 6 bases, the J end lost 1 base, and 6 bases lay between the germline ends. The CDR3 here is CASSQGNTEAFF. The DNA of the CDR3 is TGTGCCAGCAGTCAGGGGAACACTGAAGCTTTCTTT. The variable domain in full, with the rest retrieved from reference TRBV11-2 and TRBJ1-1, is EAGVAQSPRYKIIEKRQSVAFWCNPISGHATLYWYQQILGQGPKLLIQFQNNGVVDDSQLPKDRFSAERLKGVDSTLKIQPAKLEDSAVYLCASSQGNTEAFFGQGTRLTVV.

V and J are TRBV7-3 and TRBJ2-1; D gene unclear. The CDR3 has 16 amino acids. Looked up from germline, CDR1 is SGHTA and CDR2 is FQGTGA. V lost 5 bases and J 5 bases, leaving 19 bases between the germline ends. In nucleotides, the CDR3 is TGTGCCAGCAGCCCAAGTGGTAGATGGCCTGACAATGAGCAGTTCTTC. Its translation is CASSPSGRWPDNEQFF.

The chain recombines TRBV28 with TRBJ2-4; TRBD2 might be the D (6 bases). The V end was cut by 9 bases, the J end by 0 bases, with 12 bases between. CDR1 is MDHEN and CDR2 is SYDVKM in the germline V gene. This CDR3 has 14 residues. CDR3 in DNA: TGTGCCAGACCCGAGGGACTAGCCAAAAACATTCAGTACTTC. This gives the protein CARPEGLAKNIQYF.

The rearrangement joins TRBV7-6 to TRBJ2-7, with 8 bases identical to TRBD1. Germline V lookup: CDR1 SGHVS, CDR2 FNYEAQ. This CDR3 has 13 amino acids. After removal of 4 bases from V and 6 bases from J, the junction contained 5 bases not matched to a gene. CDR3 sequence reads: CASSYGQGGEQYF. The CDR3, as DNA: TGTGCCAGCAGCTATGGACAGGGCGGCGAGCAGTACTTC.

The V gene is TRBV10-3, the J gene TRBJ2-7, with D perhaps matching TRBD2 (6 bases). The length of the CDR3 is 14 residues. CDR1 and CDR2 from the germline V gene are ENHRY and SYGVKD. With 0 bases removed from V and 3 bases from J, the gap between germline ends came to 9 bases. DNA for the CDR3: TGTGCCATCAGTGAGTCCCGCGGGGTCTACGAGCAGTACTTC. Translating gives CAISESRGVYEQYF.

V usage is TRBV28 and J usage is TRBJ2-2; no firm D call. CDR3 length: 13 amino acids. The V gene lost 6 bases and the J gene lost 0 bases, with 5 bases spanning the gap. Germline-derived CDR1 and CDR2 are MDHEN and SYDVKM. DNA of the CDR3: TGTGCCAGCAGCTTAACGAACACCGGGGAGCTGTTTTTT. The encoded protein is CASSLTNTGELFF.

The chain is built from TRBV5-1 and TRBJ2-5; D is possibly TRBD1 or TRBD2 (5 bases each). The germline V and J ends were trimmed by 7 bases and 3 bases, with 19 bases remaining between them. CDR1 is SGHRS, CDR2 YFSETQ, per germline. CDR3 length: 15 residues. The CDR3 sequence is CASWDVPSGKETQYF. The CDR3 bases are TGCGCCAGCTGGGACGTCCCCTCGGGAAAAGAGACCCAGTACTTC.